These T cell receptor beta chains were read from a single sample in a study of blood T cell repertoires in COVID-19. The repertoire was sequenced with immunoSEQ multiplex PCR; TCRdb's copy has only in-frame clones and lacks some. The sample contains over 100,000 clones, around 89% of which appear only once. Sequencing used peripheral blood. Receptors were obtained from a human donor in a cohort sampled during active COVID-19. The conserved cysteine and the conserved F or W are not part of the CDR3 here. The D gene is left open where the match is weak. Rows give clone size only sometimes, using once, few, many, or a class for an expanded clone.

clone_size,v_call,d_call,cdr3_aa
.,TRBV15,.,ATRFQGGGNTIY
.,TRBV24-1,TRBD1,ATSDPGQGFYGYT
.,TRBV29-1,.,SVSREEKLF
.,TRBV7-2,.,ASSLSLNIQY
.,TRBV7-3,TRBD1,ASSSDRRTQY
.,TRBV6-6,.,ATSDTLNTEAF
.,TRBV29-1,.,SVEEWQAPGYT
.,TRBV7-2,TRBD1,ASSSGGTGTEAF
.,TRBV4-2,TRBD1,ASSQAGTGGAGANVLT
once,TRBV29-1,TRBD2,SVAAGRGTQY
.,TRBV28,.,ASLTAHSPLH
few,TRBV5-1,TRBD1,ASSLRDSQNTEAF
few,TRBV5-4,.,ASSLVGPTSYEQY
.,TRBV11-2,.,ASSLAGRRGLNTEAF
.,TRBV6-5,.,ASSNRAGELF
.,TRBV6-5,.,ASRGLFSSYEQY
.,TRBV19,TRBD1,ASSIGGQGAYGYT
.,TRBV9,TRBD2,ASSVGLAGGPVLSYNEQF
.,TRBV5-4,.,ASSLYGVPEAF
.,TRBV7-2,.,ASSFQGLGEQF
once,TRBV5-1,.,ASSGTIDYGYT
.,TRBV18,.,ASSPPGLAGNTIY
.,TRBV3-1/TRBV3-2,.,ASSQRGNYGYT
.,TRBV25-1,.,ASSEQNYGYT
.,TRBV14,TRBD1,ASSGPGDRAYNEQF
.,TRBV6-1,.,ASSDRIGGNTIY
.,TRBV4-3,.,ASSQGGLGASNSPLH
.,TRBV7-6,TRBD1,ASSPSGTGGTDTQY
.,TRBV2,TRBD2,ASSVATSGRKTQY
.,TRBV7-8,TRBD1,ASSFVGTGAYEQY
.,TRBV5-1,TRBD2,ASSPTSGVADTQY
.,TRBV5-5,TRBD1,ASSLGGTGVSDTQY
.,TRBV5-1,TRBD2,ASSPRTSGSTGELF
.,TRBV5-5,.,ASSSRAGPNEQF
.,TRBV19,TRBD1,ASRQGVNGYT
.,TRBV24-1,.,ATSDLRARVDGYT
.,TRBV29-1,.,SVNTDTDTQY
.,TRBV4-1,.,ASSQVSGAGNTIY
.,TRBV7-2,.,ASSSGGSTDTQY
.,TRBV4-3,TRBD1,ASSQGPGQVPGELF
.,TRBV7-2,TRBD2,ASSLGGGETQY
.,TRBV4-3,.,ASSQTGLQMRETQY
.,TRBV5-1,.,ASTIDYNTGELF
.,TRBV6-5,TRBD1,ASGTDSSWGYT
.,TRBV12-3/TRBV12-4,.,ATRPGNYGYT
.,TRBV27,.,ASSSPTGVRETQY
.,TRBV4-3,TRBD2,ASSHDRTSGKEY
.,TRBV4-3,.,ASSQDRMSYGYT
.,TRBV11-3,.,ASSLGGGAYNEQF
.,TRBV5-5,.,ASREFATGGTEAF
.,TRBV5-1,.,ASSLGRGETQY
.,TRBV11-3,.,ASSLSHNEQF
few,TRBV5-4,TRBD1,ASSRTGAYNSPLH
few,TRBV19,TRBD1,ASSIKGTGTQPQH
.,TRBV12-3/TRBV12-4,.,ASSLRQGYEQY
.,TRBV28,.,ASRRPELLNEQF
.,TRBV27,TRBD1,ASSTLTGTATYEQY
.,TRBV4-3,TRBD2,ASSQDSLAADTQY
.,TRBV19,TRBD1,ATTGQGKNSPLH